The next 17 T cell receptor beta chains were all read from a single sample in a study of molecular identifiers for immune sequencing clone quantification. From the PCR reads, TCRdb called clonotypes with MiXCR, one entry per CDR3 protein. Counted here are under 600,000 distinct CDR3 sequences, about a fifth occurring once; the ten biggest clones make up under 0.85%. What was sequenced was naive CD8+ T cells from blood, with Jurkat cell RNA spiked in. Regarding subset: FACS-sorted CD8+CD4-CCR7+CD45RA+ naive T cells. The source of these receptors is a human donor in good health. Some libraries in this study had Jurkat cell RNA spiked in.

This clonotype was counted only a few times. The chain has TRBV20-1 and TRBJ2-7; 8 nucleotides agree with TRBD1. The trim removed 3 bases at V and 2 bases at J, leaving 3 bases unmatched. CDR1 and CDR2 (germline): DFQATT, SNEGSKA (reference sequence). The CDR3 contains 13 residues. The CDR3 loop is CSASWGQAYEQYF. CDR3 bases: TGCAGTGCTAGCTGGGGACAGGCCTACGAGCAGTACTTC.

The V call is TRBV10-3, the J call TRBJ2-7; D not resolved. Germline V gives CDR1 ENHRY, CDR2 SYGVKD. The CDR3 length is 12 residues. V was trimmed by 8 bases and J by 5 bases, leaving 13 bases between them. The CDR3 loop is CAISPWLDEQYF. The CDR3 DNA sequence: TGTGCCATCTCGCCCTGGCTCGACGAGCAGTACTTC.

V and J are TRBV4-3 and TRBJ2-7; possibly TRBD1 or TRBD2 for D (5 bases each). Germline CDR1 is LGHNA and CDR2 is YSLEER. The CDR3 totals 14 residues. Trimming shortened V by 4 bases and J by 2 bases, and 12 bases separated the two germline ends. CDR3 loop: CASSRSMGAYEQYF. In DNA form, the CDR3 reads TGCGCCAGCAGCCGTAGCATGGGGGCCTACGAGCAGTACTTC.

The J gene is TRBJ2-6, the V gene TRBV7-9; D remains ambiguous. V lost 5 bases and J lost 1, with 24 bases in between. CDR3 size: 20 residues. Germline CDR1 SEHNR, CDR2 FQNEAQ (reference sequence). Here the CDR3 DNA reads TGTGCCAGCAGCCCTACTGTGACCCGCGTGGGGTCGTCTGGGGCCAACGTCCTGACTTTC. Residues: CASSPTVTRVGSSGANVLTF.

The CDR3 DNA reads as TGTGCCAGTAGTAGATTGGGGCGCGGAGACTATAGCAATCAGCCCCAGCATTTT. Its translation: CASSRLGRGDYSNQPQHF. This chain uses TRBV6-5 with TRBJ1-5; the D gene is possibly TRBD1 (5 bases). The V end lost 9 bases, the J end lost 0 bases, and 24 bases lay between the germline ends. Germline V gene data show CDR1 as MNHEY and CDR2 as SVGAGI. The CDR3 totals 18 residues.

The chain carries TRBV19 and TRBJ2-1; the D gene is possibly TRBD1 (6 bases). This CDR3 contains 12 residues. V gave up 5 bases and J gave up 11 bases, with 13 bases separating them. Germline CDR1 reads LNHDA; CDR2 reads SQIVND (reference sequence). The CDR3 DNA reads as TGTGCCAGTAGTTCACAGGGCTATAAGCAGTTCTTC. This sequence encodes CASSSQGYKQFF.

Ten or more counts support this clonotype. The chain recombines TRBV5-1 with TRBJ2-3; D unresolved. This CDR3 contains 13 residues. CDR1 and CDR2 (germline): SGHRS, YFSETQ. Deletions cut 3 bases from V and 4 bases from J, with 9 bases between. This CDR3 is CASSSPPADTQYF. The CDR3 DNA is TGCGCCAGCAGCTCCCCTCCCGCAGATACGCAGTATTTT. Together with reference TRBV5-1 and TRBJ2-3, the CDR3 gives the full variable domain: KAGVTQTPRYLIKTRGQQVTLSCSPISGHRSVSWYQQTPGQGLQFLFEYFSETQRNKGNFPGRFSGRQFSNSRSEMNVSTLELGDSALYLCASSSPPADTQYFGPGTRLTVL.

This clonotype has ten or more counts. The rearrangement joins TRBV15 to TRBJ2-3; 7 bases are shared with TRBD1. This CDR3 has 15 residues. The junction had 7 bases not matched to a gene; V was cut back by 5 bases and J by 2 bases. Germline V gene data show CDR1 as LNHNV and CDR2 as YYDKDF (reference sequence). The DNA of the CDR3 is TGTGCCACCAGCGGGTGGGACAGATCCACAGATACGCAGTATTTT. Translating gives CATSGWDRSTDTQYF.

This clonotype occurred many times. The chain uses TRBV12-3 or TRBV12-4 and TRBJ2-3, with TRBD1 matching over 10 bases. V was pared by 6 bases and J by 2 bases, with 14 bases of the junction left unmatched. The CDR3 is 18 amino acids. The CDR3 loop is CASRGRILGQGNTDTQYF. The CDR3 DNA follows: TGTGCCAGCAGGGGACGAATCTTGGGACAGGGGAACACAGATACGCAGTATTTT.

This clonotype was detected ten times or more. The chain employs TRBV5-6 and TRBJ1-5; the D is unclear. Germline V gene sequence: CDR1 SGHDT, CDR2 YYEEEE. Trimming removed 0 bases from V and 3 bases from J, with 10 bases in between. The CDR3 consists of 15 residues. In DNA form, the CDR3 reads TGTGCCAGCAGCTTGGGTATCCAGGACAATCAGCCCCAGCATTTT. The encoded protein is CASSLGIQDNQPQHF.

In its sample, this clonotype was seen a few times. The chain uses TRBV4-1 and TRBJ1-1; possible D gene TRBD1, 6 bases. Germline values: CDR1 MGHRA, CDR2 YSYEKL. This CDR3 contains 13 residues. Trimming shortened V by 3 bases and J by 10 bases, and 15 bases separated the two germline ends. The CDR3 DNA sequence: TGCGCCAGCAGCCATCCGGGGACACGGGGAGCTTTCTTT. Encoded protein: CASSHPGTRGAFF.

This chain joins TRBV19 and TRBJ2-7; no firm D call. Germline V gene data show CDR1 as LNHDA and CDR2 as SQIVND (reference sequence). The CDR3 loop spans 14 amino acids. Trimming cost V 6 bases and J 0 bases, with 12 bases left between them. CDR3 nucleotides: TGTGCCAGTAGCCCCTGGTCCAGCTCCTACGAGCAGTACTTC. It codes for CASSPWSSSYEQYF.

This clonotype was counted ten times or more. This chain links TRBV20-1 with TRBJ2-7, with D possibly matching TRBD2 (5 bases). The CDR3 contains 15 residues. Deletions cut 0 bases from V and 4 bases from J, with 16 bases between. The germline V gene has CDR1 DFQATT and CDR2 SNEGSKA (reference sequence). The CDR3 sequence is CSARDLGGPSYEQYF. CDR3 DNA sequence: TGCAGTGCTAGAGATCTCGGCGGGCCCTCTTACGAGCAGTACTTC.

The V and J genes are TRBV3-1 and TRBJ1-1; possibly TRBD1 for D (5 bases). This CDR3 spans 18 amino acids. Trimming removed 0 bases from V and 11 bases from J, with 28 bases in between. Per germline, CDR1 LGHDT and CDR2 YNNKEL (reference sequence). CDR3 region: CASSQDFGQGDASAWAFF. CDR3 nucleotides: TGTGCCAGCAGCCAAGATTTTGGGCAGGGCGATGCCTCAGCGTGGGCTTTCTTT.

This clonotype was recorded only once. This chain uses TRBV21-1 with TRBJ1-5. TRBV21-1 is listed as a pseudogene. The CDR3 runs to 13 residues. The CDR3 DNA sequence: TGTGCCAGCAGCAACGGTCGGAATCAGCCCCAGCATTTT. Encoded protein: CASSNGRNQPQHF.

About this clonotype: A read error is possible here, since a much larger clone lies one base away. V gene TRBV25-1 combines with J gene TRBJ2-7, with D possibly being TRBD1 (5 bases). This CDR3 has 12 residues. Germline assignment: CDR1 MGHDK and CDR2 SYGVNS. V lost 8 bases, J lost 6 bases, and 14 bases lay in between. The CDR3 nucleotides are TGTGCCAGCGCGACAGAGTGGCGCGAGCAGTACTTC. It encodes CASATEWREQYF.

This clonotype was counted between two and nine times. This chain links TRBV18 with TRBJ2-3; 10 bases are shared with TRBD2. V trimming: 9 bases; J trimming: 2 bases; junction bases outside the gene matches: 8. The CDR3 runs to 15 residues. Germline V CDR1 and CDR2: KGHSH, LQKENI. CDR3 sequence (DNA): TGTGCCAGTTCGCCAGCGGGGGGGAACACAGATACGCAGTATTTT. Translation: CASSPAGGNTDTQYF.